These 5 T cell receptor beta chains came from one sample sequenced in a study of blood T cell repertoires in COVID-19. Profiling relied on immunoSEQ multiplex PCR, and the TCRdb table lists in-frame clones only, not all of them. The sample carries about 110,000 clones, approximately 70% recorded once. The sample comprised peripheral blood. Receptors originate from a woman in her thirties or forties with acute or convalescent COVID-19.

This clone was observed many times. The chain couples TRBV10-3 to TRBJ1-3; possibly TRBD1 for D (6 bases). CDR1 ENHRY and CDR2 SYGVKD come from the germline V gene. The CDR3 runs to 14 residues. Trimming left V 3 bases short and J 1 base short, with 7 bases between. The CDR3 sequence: CAISEQGSGNTIYF. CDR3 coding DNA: TGTGCCATCAGTGAACAGGGATCTGGAAACACCATATATTTT.

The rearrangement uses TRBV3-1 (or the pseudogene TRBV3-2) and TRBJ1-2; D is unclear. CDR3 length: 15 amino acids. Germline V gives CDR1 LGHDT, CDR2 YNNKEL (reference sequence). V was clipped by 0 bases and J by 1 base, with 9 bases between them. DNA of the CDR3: TGTGCCAGCAGCCAAGAGACAAGAATTAACTATGGCTACACCTTC. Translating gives CASSQETRINYGYTF.

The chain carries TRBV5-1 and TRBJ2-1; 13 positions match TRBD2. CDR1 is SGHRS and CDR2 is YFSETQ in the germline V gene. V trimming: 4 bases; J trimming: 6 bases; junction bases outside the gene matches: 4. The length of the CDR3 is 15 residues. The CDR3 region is CASSPGTSGVNEQFF. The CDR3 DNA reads TGCGCCAGCAGCCCGGGGACTAGCGGGGTCAATGAGCAGTTCTTC.

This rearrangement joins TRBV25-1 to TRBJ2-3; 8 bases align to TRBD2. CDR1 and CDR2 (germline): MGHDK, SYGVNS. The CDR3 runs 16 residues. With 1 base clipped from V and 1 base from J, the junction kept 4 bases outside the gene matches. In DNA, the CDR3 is TGTGCCAGCAGTGAATCCTGGCGGGGGGGCACAGATACGCAGTATTTT. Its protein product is CASSESWRGGTDTQYF.

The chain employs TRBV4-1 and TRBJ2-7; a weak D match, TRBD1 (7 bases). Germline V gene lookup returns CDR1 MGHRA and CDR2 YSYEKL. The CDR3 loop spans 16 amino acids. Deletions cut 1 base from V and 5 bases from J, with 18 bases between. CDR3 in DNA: TGCGCCAGCAGCCAAGGTCTCAGGGGGGCTTACCACGAGCAGTACTTC. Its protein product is CASSQGLRGAYHEQYF.